Below are 5 T cell receptor beta chains sequenced from a single sample in a study of blood T cell repertoires in COVID-19. Produced via immunoSEQ multiplex PCR; TCRdb's table is partial and in-frame only. Altogether approximately 200,000 clones are present, 70% to 90% being singletons, with the ten largest covering 2% to 3%. Sequencing was done on a sample of peripheral blood. The receptors come from a man aged 25-45 years with COVID-19, enrolled during active disease.

The rearrangement uses TRBV30 and TRBJ2-2; 11 nucleotides agree with TRBD2. Unmatched junction bases numbered 3, after V lost 4 bases and J lost 2 bases. Germline V gene lookup returns CDR1 GTSNPN and CDR2 SVGIG (reference sequence). This CDR3 is built from 15 residues. As DNA, the CDR3 is TGTGCCTGGAATAGCGGGAGGGTTAACACCGGGGAGCTGTTTTTT. Protein sequence: CAWNSGRVNTGELFF.

On this clone itself: At one end, the junction sequence differs from germline, possibly due to a read error. The V gene is TRBV30, the J gene TRBJ2-1, with TRBD2 matching over 9 bases. Germline CDR1 is GTSNPN and CDR2 is SVGIG (reference sequence). The CDR3 consists of 14 residues. CDR3 in amino acids: CAGRRTSDFHEQFF. In nucleotides, the CDR3 is TGTGCCGGGAGACGGACTAGCGATTTTCATGAGCAGTTCTTC.

This rearrangement joins TRBV4-3 to TRBJ1-1; D ambiguous. Trimming took 2 bases from V and 0 from J, leaving 16 bases between them. The length of the CDR3 is 17 residues. Germline V gene lookup returns CDR1 LGHNA and CDR2 YSLEER. CDR3 sequence: CASSQSPQTIMNTEAFF. CDR3 nucleotide sequence: TGCGCCAGCAGCCAATCCCCACAGACTATTATGAACACTGAAGCTTTCTTT.

This clone was seen more than once but under ten times. The V and J genes are TRBV7-2 and TRBJ2-7; 12 nucleotides line up with TRBD2. There are 16 residues in the CDR3. Germline V gene lookup returns CDR1 SGHTA and CDR2 FQGNSA. With V trimmed by 4 bases and J by 4 bases, 8 bases remained unmatched. The CDR3 DNA is TGTGCCAGCAGCTCGAAGACTAGCGGGAGTTGGTACGAGCAGTACTTC. It encodes CASSSKTSGSWYEQYF.

V is TRBV7-2 and J is TRBJ2-7; 7 bases fit TRBD1. Germline V gene sequence: CDR1 SGHTA, CDR2 FQGNSA. The CDR3 runs 15 residues. Trimming took 3 bases from V and 0 from J; bases not matched to a gene: 5. The CDR3 DNA reads as TGTGCCAGCAGCTTGAGACAGGGTATCTCCTACGAGCAGTACTTC. Translation: CASSLRQGISYEQYF.